The subject of this entry is one TCR beta chain. The data derive from a study of blood T cell repertoires in COVID-19. Germline CDR1 and CDR2: LGHDT and YNNKEL (reference sequence). The CDR3 has 15 residues. V was clipped by 4 bases and J by 6 bases, with 18 bases between them. The authors' processing: Scientists estimated how many nucleated cells there were by amplifying reference gene primers. Assay used: immunoSEQ multiplex PCR; TCRdb lists only in-frame clones, some missing. V and J calls and clone size are given by that table; D and trimming were obtained from the DNA. The data show fewer than 350,000 clones, with about 86% seen just once and roughly 13% held by the top ten.

The J gene is TRBJ1-2, the V gene TRBV3-1 (or the pseudogene TRBV3-2); D not certain. The sequencing sample was made of peripheral blood. The sequence came from a woman aged 70-85 years with COVID-19, enrolled during active disease. CDR3 region: CASSPRYSDRDGYTF. CDR3 DNA sequence: TGTGCCAGCAGCCCCCGGTATTCCGATCGGGATGGCTACACCTTC.